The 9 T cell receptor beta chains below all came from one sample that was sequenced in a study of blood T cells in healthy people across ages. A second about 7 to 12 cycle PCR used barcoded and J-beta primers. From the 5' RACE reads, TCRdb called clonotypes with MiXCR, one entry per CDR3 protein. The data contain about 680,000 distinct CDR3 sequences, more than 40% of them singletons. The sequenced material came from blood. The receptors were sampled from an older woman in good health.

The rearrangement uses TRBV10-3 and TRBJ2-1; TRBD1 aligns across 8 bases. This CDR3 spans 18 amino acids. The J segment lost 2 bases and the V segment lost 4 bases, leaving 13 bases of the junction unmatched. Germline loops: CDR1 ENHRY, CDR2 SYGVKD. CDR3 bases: TGTGCCATCAGTGGGTCCGGGACAGGTATCGCCCCCTACAATGAGCAGTTCTTC. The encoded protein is CAISGSGTGIAPYNEQFF.

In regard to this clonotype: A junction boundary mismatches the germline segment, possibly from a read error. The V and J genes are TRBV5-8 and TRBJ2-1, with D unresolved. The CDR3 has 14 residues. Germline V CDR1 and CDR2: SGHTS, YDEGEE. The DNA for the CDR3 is TGTGCCGGCAGCTTGGTCGGGCGGTACAATGAGCAGTTCTTC. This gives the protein CAGSLVGRYNEQFF. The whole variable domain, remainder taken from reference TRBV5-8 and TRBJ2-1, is EAGVTQSPTHLIKTRGQQATLRCSPISGHTSVYWYQQALGLGLQFLLWYDEGEERNRGNFPPRFSGRQFPNYSSELNVNALELEDSALYLCAGSLVGRYNEQFFGPGTRLTVL.

In DNA, the CDR3 is TGTGCCAGCAGCTTGGACAGGGTTAACATTCAGTACTTC. It codes for CASSLDRVNIQYF. This rearrangement joins TRBV5-4 to TRBJ2-4; tentatively, D is TRBD1 (6 bases). V lost 0 bases and J 7 bases, leaving 8 bases between the germline ends. CDR3 length: 13 residues. Germline lookup yields CDR1 SGHNT and CDR2 YYREEE (reference sequence).

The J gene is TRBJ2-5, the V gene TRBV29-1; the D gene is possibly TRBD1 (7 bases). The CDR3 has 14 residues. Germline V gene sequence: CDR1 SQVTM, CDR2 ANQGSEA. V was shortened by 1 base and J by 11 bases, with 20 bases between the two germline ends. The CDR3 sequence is CSVEGRRGANEQYF. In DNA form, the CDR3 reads TGCAGCGTTGAAGGCCGCAGGGGGGCCAATGAGCAGTACTTC.

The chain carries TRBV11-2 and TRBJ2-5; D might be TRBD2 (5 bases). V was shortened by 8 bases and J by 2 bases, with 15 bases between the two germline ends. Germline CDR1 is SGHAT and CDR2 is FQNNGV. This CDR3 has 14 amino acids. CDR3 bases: TGTGCCAGCGGCCGGACGGGGTCTCAAGAGACCCAGTACTTC. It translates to CASGRTGSQETQYF.

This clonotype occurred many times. The CDR3 bases are TGCAGTGCAGGGATAGGGACGGGTCAGCCCCAGCATTTT. Encoded protein: CSAGIGTGQPQHF. V is TRBV20-1 and J is TRBJ1-5, with D perhaps matching TRBD1 (5 bases). The CDR3 totals 13 residues. The V and J ends lost 6 bases and 6 bases respectively, with 15 bases between them. CDR1 and CDR2 (germline): DFQATT, SNEGSKA (reference sequence).

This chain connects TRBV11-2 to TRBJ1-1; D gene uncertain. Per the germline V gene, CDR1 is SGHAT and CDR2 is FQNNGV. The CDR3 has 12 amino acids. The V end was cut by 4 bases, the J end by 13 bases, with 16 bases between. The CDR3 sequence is CASSSVSNNGFF. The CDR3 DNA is TGTGCCAGCAGCTCAGTATCAAACAACGGTTTCTTT. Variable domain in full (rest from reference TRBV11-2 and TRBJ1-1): EAGVAQSPRYKIIEKRQSVAFWCNPISGHATLYWYQQILGQGPKLLIQFQNNGVVDDSQLPKDRFSAERLKGVDSTLKIQPAKLEDSAVYLCASSSVSNNGFFGQGTRLTVV.

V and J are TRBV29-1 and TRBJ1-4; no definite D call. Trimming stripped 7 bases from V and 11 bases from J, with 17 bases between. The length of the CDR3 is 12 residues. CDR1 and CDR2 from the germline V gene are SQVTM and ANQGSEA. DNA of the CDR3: TGCAGCGCCCTACCCCCAACTGGGAAACTGTTTTTT. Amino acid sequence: CSALPPTGKLFF.

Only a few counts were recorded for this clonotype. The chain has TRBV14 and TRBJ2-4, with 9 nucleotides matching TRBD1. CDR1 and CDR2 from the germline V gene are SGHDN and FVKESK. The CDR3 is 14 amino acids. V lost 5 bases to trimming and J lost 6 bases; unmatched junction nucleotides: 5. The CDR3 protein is CASSYWDRANIQYF. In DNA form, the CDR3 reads TGTGCCAGCAGCTACTGGGACAGGGCAAACATTCAGTACTTC.